This TCR beta chain was obtained from a study of CD8+CD57+ T cells in acquired aplastic anemia. Across the study: The DNA of sorted CD4+ and CD8+ cells averaged roughly 3.2 ug. Study-wide findings and caveats: Patients were compared with controls for CD8+ Simpson's diversity, and no significant difference emerged. Patients and controls shared twenty-nine CD8+ CDR3 sequences, which appeared highly expressed in patients and within their immunodominant clones.

Genomic DNA templated the TCR beta VDJ and CDR3 profiling. Each CDR3 protein gets one entry after TCRdb re-called the reads with MiXCR. Here the sample spans 200,000 or so distinct CDR3 sequences, less than 65% being singletons. CDR3 length: 13 amino acids. The ends were cut back, 8 bases at V and 2 bases at J, with 13 bases in the middle. Germline V lookup: CDR1 ENHRY, CDR2 SYGVKD. In regard to this clonotype: Its antigen is undetermined.

The sequenced material came from sorted CD4+, CD8+, or CD8+CD57+ T cells (not recorded which) from PBMCs. J is TRBJ2-7 and V is TRBV10-3; maybe TRBD1 (6 bases). The TCR sequence derives from a human donor with severe aplastic anemia or a healthy control (not recorded which). The CDR3 coding sequence is TGTGCCATCGGGGGCAGGGAACCCTACGAGCAGTACTTC. Amino acid sequence: CAIGGREPYEQYF.